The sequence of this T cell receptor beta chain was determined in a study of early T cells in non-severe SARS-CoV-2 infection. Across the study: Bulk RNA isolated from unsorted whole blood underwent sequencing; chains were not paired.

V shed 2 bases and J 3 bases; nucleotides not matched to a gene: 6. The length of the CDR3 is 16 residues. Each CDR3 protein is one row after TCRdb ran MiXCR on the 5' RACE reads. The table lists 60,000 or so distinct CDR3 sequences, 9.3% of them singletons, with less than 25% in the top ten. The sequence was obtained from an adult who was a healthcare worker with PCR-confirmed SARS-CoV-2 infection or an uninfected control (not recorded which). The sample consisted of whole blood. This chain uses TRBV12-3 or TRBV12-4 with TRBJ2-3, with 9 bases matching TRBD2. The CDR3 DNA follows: TGTGCCAGCAGTTTACCCAGCGGGGGGCCTACAGATACGCAGTATTTT. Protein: CASSLPSGGPTDTQYF.